These 13 T cell receptor beta chains came from one sample sequenced in a study of human T cells and chemical hapten exposure. MiXCR, run by TCRdb on the RACE reads, gives a single entry per CDR3 protein. The profile shows fewer than 350,000 distinct CDR3 sequences, about 7.7% of them singletons. Time point defined: pre-sensitization, week 0. Treatment in this sample: therapeutic diphenylcyclopropenone sensitization with weekly scalp DPC. The sample consisted of whole blood, taken in connection with sensitization to the hapten diphenylcyclopropenone (DPC). These receptor sequences come from a young man with alopecia areata. Some clones in this sample may be carry-over from other donors' samples.

This clonotype was seen ten or more times. This chain uses TRBV28 with TRBJ2-5; weak D call: TRBD2 (5 bases). Trimming shortened V by 3 bases and J by 1 base, and 18 bases separated the two germline ends. CDR3 length: 17 residues. Germline V gene sequence: CDR1 MDHEN, CDR2 SYDVKM. CDR3 region: CASSFLFPRAAQETQYF. The CDR3 bases are TGTGCCAGCAGTTTCCTTTTCCCGCGGGCAGCCCAAGAGACCCAGTACTTC.

This clonotype was counted ten times or more. The V gene is TRBV6-6, the J gene TRBJ1-5; D is perhaps TRBD1 (6 bases). This CDR3 has 15 residues. V was clipped by 0 bases and J by 3 bases, with 9 bases between them. Germline CDR1 is MNHNY and CDR2 is SVGAGI (reference sequence). CDR3 loop: CASSYSGGYNQPQHF. The DNA for the CDR3 is TGTGCCAGCAGTTACTCAGGGGGTTACAATCAGCCCCAGCATTTT.

This clonotype was found a few times. This sequence joins TRBV11-1 and TRBJ1-1; 8 bases align to TRBD1. CDR1 is SGHAT, CDR2 FQDESV, per germline (reference sequence). V trimming: 5 bases; J trimming: 5 bases; junction bases outside the gene matches: 4. This CDR3 has 13 residues. The CDR3 loop is CASSNTGGTEAFF. The CDR3 nucleotides are TGTGCCAGCAGCAACACAGGGGGAACTGAAGCTTTCTTT.

This clonotype was seen at least ten times. The chain is built from TRBV4-3 and TRBJ1-1; D remains unclear. Between the trimmed V and J ends, which lost 1 base and 7 bases, there was a span of 19 bases. CDR3 length equals 16 residues. Germline V CDR1 and CDR2: LGHNA, YSLEER. In nucleotides, the CDR3 is TGCGCCAGCAGCCAAGGCTTGCTTATTCTCCAAGATGAAGCTTTCTTT. It is translated as CASSQGLLILQDEAFF.

In this sample, this clonotype turned up many times. The gene calls are TRBV6-5 and TRBJ2-2; tentatively, D is TRBD2 (7 bases). The CDR3 sequence is 15 residues long. Trimming pared 5 bases from V and 6 bases from J, leaving 16 bases between. Germline V gives CDR1 MNHEY, CDR2 SVGAGI. In DNA, the CDR3 is TGTGCCAGCAGTCCCCCGGGGGGCTACGCCGGGGAGCTGTTTTTT. It yields the protein CASSPPGGYAGELFF.

This CDR3 reads CASSIMDRIAYEQYF. CDR3 bases: TGTGCCAGCAGCATAATGGACAGAATAGCCTACGAGCAGTACTTC. The rearrangement uses TRBV5-6 and TRBJ2-7, with D maybe TRBD1 (6 bases). Germline CDR1 is SGHDT and CDR2 is YYEEEE. V gave up 4 bases and J gave up 2 bases, with 16 bases separating them. There are 15 residues in the CDR3.

This clonotype has more than one count but fewer than ten. The V gene is TRBV5-1, the J gene TRBJ1-2; D might be TRBD1 (5 bases). CDR1 is SGHRS, CDR2 YFSETQ, per germline. There are 15 residues in the CDR3. Trimming left V 0 bases short and J 8 bases short, with 17 bases between. The CDR3 is CASSLEGQGEGGYTF. The CDR3 coding sequence is TGCGCCAGCAGCTTGGAAGGGCAGGGAGAGGGCGGCTACACCTTC.

This clonotype was observed a few times. The chain joins TRBV4-3 to TRBJ1-5; D unclear. Germline V gene sequence: CDR1 LGHNA, CDR2 YSLEER. The CDR3 runs 13 residues. Trimming removed 0 bases from V and 4 bases from J, with 4 bases in between. CDR3: CASSQERNQPQHF. Written as DNA, the CDR3 is TGCGCCAGCAGCCAAGAAAGGAATCAGCCCCAGCATTTT.

This clonotype was seen a handful of times. The V and J genes are TRBV5-1 and TRBJ1-6; D may be TRBD1 (6 bases). Per the germline V gene, CDR1 is SGHRS and CDR2 is YFSETQ. V lost 2 bases, J lost 13 bases, and 13 bases lay in between. This CDR3 has 13 residues. CDR3 in amino acids: CASSFWGLRPLHF. The CDR3 DNA is TGCGCCAGCAGCTTTTGGGGGCTGAGGCCCCTCCACTTT.

This chain uses TRBV5-4 with TRBJ2-5; maybe TRBD1 (6 bases). The length of the CDR3 is 12 residues. The V gene's germline CDR1 is SGHNT and CDR2 YYREEE (reference sequence). V gave up 4 bases and J gave up 5 bases, with 9 bases separating them. As DNA, the CDR3 is TGTGCCAGCAGCGAGGGGGTGGAGACCCAGTACTTC. It translates to CASSEGVETQYF.

Here the CDR3 DNA reads TGTGCCATCAGTGGAGGGGGGCGCGTCTATGGCTACACCTTC. It translates to CAISGGGRVYGYTF. This chain uses TRBV10-3 with TRBJ1-2; perhaps TRBD1 as D (6 bases). Trimming removed 4 bases at V and 4 bases at J, with 13 bases between. This CDR3 region has 14 residues. Germline loops: CDR1 ENHRY, CDR2 SYGVKD.

A few counts support this clonotype. The genes are TRBV3-1 and TRBJ2-2; D gene ambiguous. The V gene lost 0 bases and the J gene lost 3 bases, with 11 bases spanning the gap. Germline V CDR1 and CDR2: LGHDT, YNNKEL (reference sequence). The CDR3 runs 16 residues. CDR3 in DNA: TGTGCCAGCAGCCAAGATTTCTCGGAGCACACCGGGGAGCTGTTTTTT. This sequence encodes CASSQDFSEHTGELFF.

Ten or more counts support this clonotype. The junction departs from germline at one end; a sequencing error may be responsible. The chain combines TRBV5-1 with TRBJ2-7; D is perhaps TRBD1 (7 bases). This CDR3 spans 15 amino acids. Per the germline V gene, CDR1 is SGHRS and CDR2 is YFSETQ. Written as DNA, the CDR3 is TGCGCCAGCAGACTAGCCCCGGGACAGTCCTCCGAGCAGTACTTC. It translates to CASRLAPGQSSEQYF.